The rows below give T cell receptor beta chains drawn from one sample of a study of PD-1 blockade in classical Hodgkin lymphoma. The method was immunoSEQ multiplex PCR; TCRdb's version includes in-frame clones alone and lacks a portion of them. The sample contains about 90,000 clones, approximately 86% of which appear only once. Here the sequenced sample was peripheral blood mononuclear cells (PBMCs), taken before the fourth cycle of nivolumab. The source is a human donor with classical Hodgkin lymphoma. Each CDR3 is given with its conserved first and last residue. The D gene is left open where the match is weak.

CDR3 DNA	CDR3 protein	V gene	J gene	D gene
TGTGCCAGCAGCATAACAGGGGTCCCCGGGGAGCTGTTTTTT	CASSITGVPGELFF	TRBV9	TRBJ2-2	TRBD1
TGTGCCAGCAGTTCGGGGGCCTATGGCTACACCTTC	CASSSGAYGYTF	TRBV28	TRBJ1-2	.
TGCGCCAGCAGCTTGGGGGTAGAGACCCAGTACTTC	CASSLGVETQYF	TRBV5-1	TRBJ2-5	.
TGTGCCAGTAGTATGCGGGGAGGCGCTGAAGCTTTCTTT	CASSMRGGAEAFF	TRBV19	TRBJ1-1	.
TGCGCCAGCAGCTTGGCCGGAACCAATACTGGGGCCAACGTCCTGACTTTC	CASSLAGTNTGANVLTF	TRBV5-1	TRBJ2-6	.
TGTGCCAGGGTAAGGCCAACAGATACGCAGTATTTT	CARVRPTDTQYF	TRBV27	TRBJ2-3	.
TGTGCCAGCAGCTCTTTAGGGACAGGGAGGAACACCGGGGAGCTGTTTTTT	CASSSLGTGRNTGELFF	TRBV28	TRBJ2-2	TRBD1
TGTGCCAGCAGCTTGGGACTAGCGGGAGGTCAAAACATTCAGTACTTC	CASSLGLAGGQNIQYF	TRBV5-4	TRBJ2-4	TRBD2
TGTGCCAGCAGTAAGTCTTGGGGTGAGCAGTTCTTC	CASSKSWGEQFF	TRBV6-5	TRBJ2-1	.
TGCGCCAGCAGCTTTGCAGGGGAAGAGACCCAGTACTTC	CASSFAGEETQYF	TRBV5-1	TRBJ2-5	.